Following are 23 T cell receptor beta chains from one sample sequenced in a study of lymphopenia after photon versus proton radiotherapy. The table came from immunoSEQ multiplex PCR; TCRdb's copy has only in-frame clones and leaves some out. This table holds about 26,000 clones, approximately 85% found once. Material: peripheral blood, obtained from a patient treated with photon-based radiotherapy. The receptor source for this set is a man aged 25-45 years with gastric cancer.

This clone was detected a few times. V is TRBV28 and J is TRBJ2-7; no reliable D call. The germline V gene encodes CDR1 MDHEN and CDR2 SYDVKM. CDR3 length: 12 residues. V was clipped by 1 base and J by 3 bases, with 4 bases between them. CDR3 sequence: CASSLLNYEQYF. CDR3 DNA sequence: TGTGCCAGCAGTTTATTGAACTACGAGCAGTACTTC.

This clone has only one observation. For the CDR3, the DNA is TGTGCCACCAGCAGAGTAGGGGGCGAGAACTATGGCTACACCTTC. It codes for CATSRVGGENYGYTF. The V call is TRBV15, the J call TRBJ1-2, with 7 bases that match TRBD1. Unmatched junction bases numbered 4, after V lost 1 base and J lost 2 bases. Germline V gene sequence: CDR1 LNHNV, CDR2 YYDKDF (reference sequence). CDR3 length: 15 amino acids. The whole variable domain, remainder taken from reference TRBV15 and TRBJ1-2, is DAMVIQNPRYQVTQFGKPVTLSCSQTLNHNVMYWYQQKSSQAPKLLFHYYDKDFNNEADTPDNFQSRRPNTSFCFLDIRSPGLGDTAMYLCATSRVGGENYGYTFGSGTRLTVV.

V usage is TRBV9 and J usage is TRBJ1-1; maybe TRBD1 (6 bases). The germline CDR1 and CDR2 sequences are SGDLS and YYNGEE. The CDR3 spans 15 residues. The V gene lost 0 bases and the J gene lost 5 bases, with 14 bases spanning the gap. CDR3 sequence (DNA): TGTGCCAGCAGCGTAGGGATAGGACAGTCAACTGAAGCTTTCTTT. It translates to CASSVGIGQSTEAFF. Combining the CDR3 with reference TRBV9 and TRBJ1-1 gives the whole variable domain DSGVTQTPKHLITATGQRVTLRCSPRSGDLSVYWYQQSLDQGLQFLIQYYNGEERAKGNILERFSAQQFPDLHSELNLSSLELGDSALYFCASSVGIGQSTEAFFGQGTRLTVV.

The rearrangement joins TRBV7-6 to TRBJ1-6, with 7 nucleotides matching TRBD1. V lost 2 bases to trimming and J lost 7 bases; unmatched junction nucleotides: 5. CDR1 is SGHVS and CDR2 is FNYEAQ in the germline V gene. CDR3 length: 15 residues. CDR3 DNA sequence: TGTGCCAGCAGCTTATCCGGGACAGACAATTCACCCCTCCACTTT. Amino acids: CASSLSGTDNSPLHF.

The chain uses TRBV5-6 and TRBJ2-7; D call uncertain. V lost 1 base to trimming and J lost 3 bases, with 8 bases between them. The CDR3 covers 13 residues. The germline V gene encodes CDR1 SGHDT and CDR2 YYEEEE. The CDR3 DNA reads as TGTGCCAGCAGCTTGACAGCGCACTACGAGCAGTACTTC. Protein: CASSLTAHYEQYF.

This chain uses TRBV9 with TRBJ2-7; D is unclear. Trimming cost V 0 bases and J 6 bases, with 10 bases left between them. Germline lookup yields CDR1 SGDLS and CDR2 YYNGEE. CDR3 length: 13 amino acids. DNA for the CDR3: TGTGCCAGCAGCGTAGCCCGTCTGGGCGAGCAGTACTTC. The encoded protein is CASSVARLGEQYF.

V gene TRBV28 combines with J gene TRBJ1-2, with TRBD1 matching over 8 bases. V dropped 3 bases and J dropped 1; count of bases not matched to a gene: 10. The CDR3 is 17 residues long. Germline-derived CDR1 and CDR2 are MDHEN and SYDVKM. This chain's CDR3 is CASSFATGVGNNYGYTF. CDR3 nucleotide sequence: TGTGCCAGCAGTTTCGCGACAGGGGTAGGGAATAACTATGGCTACACCTTC.

This chain connects TRBV28 to TRBJ1-1; TRBD1 matches 7 bases. CDR3 length: 16 amino acids. Germline CDR1 and CDR2: MDHEN and SYDVKM. V shed 3 bases, J shed 4 bases, and the junction held 11 bases outside the gene matches. The CDR3 sequence is CASSFWRGQGVTEAFF. The CDR3, as DNA: TGTGCCAGCAGTTTCTGGCGTGGGCAGGGGGTCACTGAAGCTTTCTTT.

The gene calls are TRBV5-1 and TRBJ2-3, with a possible D match to TRBD1 (6 bases). V was cut by 1 base and J by 5 bases, with 8 bases left in between. This CDR3 has 13 amino acids. Germline V gene lookup returns CDR1 SGHRS and CDR2 YFSETQ. The CDR3 DNA follows: TGCGCCAGCAGCTTGCCAGGGGAAGATACGCAGTATTTT. Amino acid sequence: CASSLPGEDTQYF.

The V gene is TRBV6-5, the J gene TRBJ2-3; D is possibly TRBD1 (6 bases). Germline V gives CDR1 MNHEY, CDR2 SVGAGI. The ends were cut back, 2 bases at V and 2 bases at J, with 11 bases in the middle. The CDR3 is 15 amino acids. Written as DNA, the CDR3 is TGTGCCAGCAGTTACAGGGGACAAACCACAGATACGCAGTATTTT. Its translation: CASSYRGQTTDTQYF.

This CDR3 reads CASSGPGYGYTF. In DNA, the CDR3 is TGTGCCAGCAGCGGGCCCGGGTACGGCTACACCTTC. The V gene is TRBV7-9, the J gene TRBJ1-2; D remains ambiguous. Germline V CDR1 and CDR2: SEHNR, FQNEAQ (reference sequence). The length of the CDR3 is 12 residues. V gave up 5 bases and J gave up 8 bases, with 12 bases separating them. The variable domain in full, with the rest retrieved from reference TRBV7-9 and TRBJ1-2, is DTGVSQNPRHKITKRGQNVTFRCDPISEHNRLYWYRQTLGQGPEFLTYFQNEAQLEKSRLLSDRFSAERPKGSFSTLEIQRTEQGDSAMYLCASSGPGYGYTFGSGTRLTVV.

The chain couples TRBV7-2 to TRBJ2-1, with D perhaps matching TRBD1 (5 bases). CDR1 is SGHTA and CDR2 is FQGNSA in the germline V gene. V was shortened by 5 bases and J by 6 bases, with 14 bases between the two germline ends. This CDR3 region has 14 residues. The CDR3 DNA follows: TGTGCCAGCAGCCCATTTACAGGCCCCAATGAGCAGTTCTTC. Amino acids: CASSPFTGPNEQFF.

V gene TRBV28 combines with J gene TRBJ1-2, with a possible D match to TRBD1 (6 bases). V was pared by 5 bases and J by 7 bases, with 17 bases between. CDR1 MDHEN and CDR2 SYDVKM come from the germline V gene. The CDR3 is made up of 14 amino acids. The CDR3 protein is CASSGSWGAGGYTF. As DNA, the CDR3 is TGTGCCAGCAGTGGTTCGTGGGGGGCTGGTGGCTACACCTTC.

This clone was recorded once. The CDR3, as DNA: TGTGCCAGCAGCACCACTAGAATCGAGCAGTACTTC. Translated: CASSTTRIEQYF. V usage is TRBV7-9 and J usage is TRBJ2-7; a weak D match, TRBD2 (5 bases). Germline V lookup: CDR1 SEHNR, CDR2 FQNEAQ (reference sequence). CDR3 length equals 12 residues. V was shortened by 5 bases and J by 6 bases, with 11 bases between the two germline ends.

The rearrangement links TRBV7-6 to TRBJ1-1, with D possibly matching TRBD1 (5 bases). The CDR3 loop spans 13 amino acids. The germline V gene has CDR1 SGHVS and CDR2 FNYEAQ. V shed 4 bases and J shed 6 bases, with 12 bases lying between them. The DNA for the CDR3 is TGTGCCAGCAGCTACGGCGGAGGGGCTGAAGCTTTCTTT. Encoded protein: CASSYGGGAEAFF.

The chain employs TRBV19 and TRBJ1-4, with D perhaps TRBD1 (6 bases). The CDR3 is 12 amino acids. Germline V gene sequence: CDR1 LNHDA, CDR2 SQIVND (reference sequence). The V gene lost 7 bases and the J gene lost 8 bases, with 11 bases spanning the gap. CDR3 bases: TGTGCCAGTACCAGGACAGTCGAAAAACTGTTTTTT. Protein sequence: CASTRTVEKLFF. Supplemented by reference TRBV19 and TRBJ1-4, the full variable domain reads DGGITQSPKYLFRKEGQNVTLSCEQNLNHDAMYWYRQDPGQGLRLIYYSQIVNDFQKGDIAEGYSVSREKKESFPLTVTSAQKNPTAFYLCASTRTVEKLFFGSGTQLSVL.

The chain uses TRBV4-2 and TRBJ1-5; D gene unclear. The CDR3 length is 13 residues. Per the germline V gene, CDR1 is LGHNA and CDR2 is YNFKEQ. V lost 0 bases, J lost 6 bases, and 6 bases lay in between. CDR3 sequence: CASSQDLGQPQHF. CDR3 DNA sequence: TGTGCCAGCAGCCAAGATTTGGGTCAGCCCCAGCATTTT.

This clone was found once. This chain links TRBV5-5 with TRBJ2-3; no definite D call. The CDR3 has 13 amino acids. CDR1 and CDR2 from the germline V gene are SGHKS and YYEKEE (reference sequence). Trimming stripped 0 bases from V and 1 base from J, with 3 bases between. CDR3 in amino acids: CASSLGGTDTQYF. For the CDR3, the DNA is TGTGCCAGCAGCTTGGGGGGCACAGATACGCAGTATTTT.

The chain couples TRBV28 to TRBJ2-3; weak D call: TRBD1 (5 bases). The CDR3 runs to 14 residues. Trimming removed 2 bases at V and 5 bases at J, with 11 bases between. Germline lookup yields CDR1 MDHEN and CDR2 SYDVKM. The CDR3 loop reads CASSLSPGQDTQYF. CDR3 DNA sequence: TGTGCCAGCAGTTTAAGCCCAGGGCAAGATACGCAGTATTTT.

The chain links TRBV9 to TRBJ2-6; tentatively, D is TRBD1 (5 bases). The CDR3 has 17 amino acids. Trimming pared 0 bases from V and 0 bases from J, leaving 10 bases between. Germline loops: CDR1 SGDLS, CDR2 YYNGEE. The CDR3 sequence is CASSVGQTYSGANVLTF. The CDR3 bases are TGTGCCAGCAGCGTAGGACAGACCTACTCTGGGGCCAACGTCCTGACTTTC.

A few counts support this clone. V is TRBV10-2 and J is TRBJ1-3; D unclear. This CDR3 region has 13 residues. The germline V gene encodes CDR1 WSHSY and CDR2 SAAADI. V was shortened by 3 bases and J by 10 bases, with 13 bases between the two germline ends. CDR3 amino acids: CASSEGRGWTIYF. The CDR3 coding sequence is TGCGCCAGCAGTGAAGGACGTGGTTGGACCATATATTTT.

The chain uses TRBV2 and TRBJ1-5; D gene unclear. With 10 bases removed from V and 4 bases from J, the gap between germline ends came to 14 bases. The V gene's germline CDR1 is SNHLY and CDR2 FYNNEI. This CDR3 has 13 residues. CDR3 residues: CATAVDLNQPQHF. The DNA for the CDR3 is TGTGCCACCGCAGTAGACCTAAATCAGCCCCAGCATTTT. The whole variable domain, filled in from reference TRBV2 and TRBJ1-5, reads EPEVTQTPSHQVTQMGQEVILRCVPISNHLYFYWYRQILGQKVEFLVSFYNNEISEKSEIFDDQFSVERPDGSNFTLKIRSTKLEDSAMYFCATAVDLNQPQHFGDGTRLSIL.

The J gene is TRBJ2-3, the V gene TRBV7-2; no clear D gene. This CDR3 spans 13 amino acids. From germline, CDR1 is SGHTA and CDR2 FQGNSA. V shed 5 bases and J shed 3 bases, with 9 bases lying between them. The CDR3 reads CASSQDHTDTQYF. The DNA of the CDR3 is TGTGCCAGCAGCCAGGACCATACAGATACGCAGTATTTT.